A selection of T cell receptor beta chains follows, all from one sample in a study of T cell clusters in autoimmune cytopenias. TCRdb derives one entry per CDR3 protein from the multiplex PCR reads, leaving out DNA. Here the sample table reports thousands of distinct CDR3 sequences. The same sample was also studied in work on T cell repertoires in aging, cancer and after chemotherapy.

The specimen was peripheral blood. These receptors came from a human donor in good health. The CDR3 runs from the conserved cysteine through the conserved F or W. Clone size is not always given. Where it is, it says once, few, many or a class for expanded clones.

V: TRBV28
size: .
J: TRBJ2-1
CDR3: CASSGTALNEQFF

V: TRBV12-3/TRBV12-4
size: medium-sized
J: TRBJ2-2
CDR3: CASSTLQGSAGELFF

V: TRBV6-1
size: medium-sized
J: TRBJ1-4
CDR3: CASRDKVDEKLFF

V: TRBV10-3
size: medium-sized
J: TRBJ2-7
CDR3: CAISESGFDSRKHYEQYF

V: TRBV20-1
size: .
J: TRBJ2-7
CDR3: CSAPGRGGEQYF

V: TRBV12-3/TRBV12-4
size: medium-sized
J: TRBJ2-2
CDR3: CASSFGRTGELFF

V: TRBV12-3/TRBV12-4
size: .
J: TRBJ2-5
CDR3: CASSLVVLGATGSRETQYF

V: TRBV5-1
size: .
J: TRBJ2-2
CDR3: CASSPEVGELFF

V: TRBV18
size: medium-sized
J: TRBJ1-2
CDR3: CASSPAAYGYTF

V: TRBV5-6
size: medium-sized
J: TRBJ1-1
CDR3: CASSWSPAGATEAFF

V: TRBV5-6
size: .
J: TRBJ2-2
CDR3: CASSVSRGANTGELFF

V: TRBV6-1
size: medium-sized
J: TRBJ1-3
CDR3: CASSIDPITGNTIYF

V: TRBV12-3/TRBV12-4
size: .
J: TRBJ1-5
CDR3: CASSLLGDHQPQHF

V: TRBV24-1
size: .
J: TRBJ2-1
CDR3: CATSDSGTGSYNEQFF

V: TRBV6-1
size: medium-sized
J: TRBJ1-5
CDR3: CASSEAYYGRGLQPQHF

V: TRBV30
size: large
J: TRBJ1-5
CDR3: CAWSPYRGEYSNQPQHF

V: TRBV6-5
size: medium-sized
J: TRBJ2-4
CDR3: CASRSGANLAKNIQYF

V: TRBV20-1
size: .
J: TRBJ1-5
CDR3: CSVSGNQPQHF

V: TRBV4-1
size: .
J: TRBJ1-4
CDR3: CASSQVLWDEKLFF

V: TRBV5-1
size: .
J: TRBJ1-1
CDR3: CASSWDRNMNTEAFF

V: TRBV30
size: .
J: TRBJ2-3
CDR3: CAWSLARGTSTSTDTQYF

V: TRBV7-9
size: medium-sized
J: TRBJ2-3
CDR3: CASSLSGGTDTQYF

V: TRBV20-1
size: medium-sized
J: TRBJ2-2
CDR3: CSARDLLAGGGTGELFF

V: TRBV30
size: .
J: TRBJ2-7
CDR3: CAWSPTSGGPPYEQYF

V: TRBV11-2
size: .
J: TRBJ2-7
CDR3: CASSLRFEQYF

V: TRBV24-1
size: .
J: TRBJ2-2
CDR3: CATSDPQRGTGELFF

V: TRBV18
size: medium-sized
J: TRBJ1-6
CDR3: CASSFPGGVNSPLHF

V: TRBV6-5
size: medium-sized
J: TRBJ2-1
CDR3: CASTPGRGLAYNEQFF

V: TRBV5-1
size: .
J: TRBJ2-1
CDR3: CASSRQADSSYNEQFF

V: TRBV7-6
size: medium-sized
J: TRBJ1-4
CDR3: CASSLAGFATNEKLFF

V: TRBV5-4
size: medium-sized
J: TRBJ2-7
CDR3: CASSGGTGGDWEQYF

V: TRBV6-2/TRBV6-3
size: medium-sized
J: TRBJ2-7
CDR3: CASSPLSGGAFSYEQYF

V: TRBV6-1
size: medium-sized
J: TRBJ1-4
CDR3: CASSDLADLEKLFF

V: TRBV12-3/TRBV12-4
size: medium-sized
J: TRBJ1-5
CDR3: CASSLAKGNQPQHF

V: TRBV11-1
size: .
J: TRBJ2-2
CDR3: CASSLWSGPNTGELFF

V: TRBV10-1
size: .
J: TRBJ1-2
CDR3: CASSPGTVNYGYTF

V: TRBV10-3
size: .
J: TRBJ2-7
CDR3: CAISAGAPTHEQYF

V: TRBV18
size: medium-sized
J: TRBJ1-1
CDR3: CASSPDRVGAEAFF

V: TRBV5-4
size: medium-sized
J: TRBJ2-2
CDR3: CASSLGGGPGTGELFF

V: TRBV20-1
size: .
J: TRBJ1-4
CDR3: CSARGRGLGEKLFF

V: TRBV6-2/TRBV6-3
size: .
J: TRBJ1-5
CDR3: CASTGGQGAGPQHF

V: TRBV28
size: .
J: TRBJ2-7
CDR3: CASSLGQAIYEQYF

V: TRBV7-9
size: .
J: TRBJ2-1
CDR3: CASSPDRGGYNEQFF

V: TRBV6-1
size: .
J: TRBJ1-1
CDR3: CASSRQGWTVAFF

V: TRBV7-2
size: .
J: TRBJ1-5
CDR3: CASSLVTGDQPQHF